This TCR beta chain was identified in a study of response to subunit inactivated influenza vaccine. Findings and limits, study-wide: Authors suggested few new T cells are recruited by each seasonal influenza vaccination.

Using its own MiXCR run on the RT-PCR reads, TCRdb lists one record per CDR3 protein. The data contain 450,000 to 550,000 distinct CDR3 sequences, approximately 24% of them singletons. Regarding this clonotype: The antigen remains unidentified.

The CDR3 runs to 17 residues. Trimming removed 4 bases from V and 2 bases from J, with 21 bases in between. The germline gives CDR1 MDHEN, CDR2 SYDVKM. V usage is TRBV28 and J usage is TRBJ2-7; a possible D gene is TRBD2 (6 bases). The specimen was CD4+ T cells sorted from PBMCs, collected around 5 days after vaccination. This TCR was sampled from a man between 45 and 60 years old who received an inactivated influenza vaccine. In DNA, the CDR3 is TGTGCCAGCAGTTCCCCTGAGTTTGTGCGGAGGGCCTACGAGCAGTACTTC. Its translation is CASSSPEFVRRAYEQYF.